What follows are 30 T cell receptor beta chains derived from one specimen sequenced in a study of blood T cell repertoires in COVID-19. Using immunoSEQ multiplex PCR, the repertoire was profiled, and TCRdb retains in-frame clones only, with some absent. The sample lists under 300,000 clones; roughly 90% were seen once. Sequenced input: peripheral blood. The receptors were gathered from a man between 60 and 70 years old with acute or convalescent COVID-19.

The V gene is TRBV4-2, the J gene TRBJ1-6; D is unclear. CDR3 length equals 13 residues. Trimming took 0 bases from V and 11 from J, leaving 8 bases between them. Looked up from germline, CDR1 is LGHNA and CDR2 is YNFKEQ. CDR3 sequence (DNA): TGTGCCAGCAGCCAAGATGAACTACCACCCCTCCACTTT. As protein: CASSQDELPPLHF.

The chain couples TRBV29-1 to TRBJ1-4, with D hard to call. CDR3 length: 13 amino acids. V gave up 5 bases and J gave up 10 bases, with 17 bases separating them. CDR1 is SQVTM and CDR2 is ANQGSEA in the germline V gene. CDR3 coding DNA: TGCAGCGTTTTAAATGCGGGTGATGGAAAACTGTTTTTT. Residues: CSVLNAGDGKLFF.

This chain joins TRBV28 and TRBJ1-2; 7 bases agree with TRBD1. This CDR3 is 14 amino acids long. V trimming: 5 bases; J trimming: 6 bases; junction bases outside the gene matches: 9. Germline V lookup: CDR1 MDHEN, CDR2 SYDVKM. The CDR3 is CASSTGAGYNGYTF. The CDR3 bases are TGTGCCAGCAGTACAGGGGCAGGATACAATGGCTACACCTTC.

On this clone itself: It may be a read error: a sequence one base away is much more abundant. The DNA for the CDR3 is TGCGCCAGCAGCCCGACAGGGAACACCGGGGAGCTGTTTTTT. Its translation is CASSPTGNTGELFF. The rearrangement links TRBV5-1 to TRBJ2-2; D possibly corresponds to TRBD1 (6 bases). Trimming removed 4 bases at V and 1 base at J, with 8 bases between. This CDR3 has 14 amino acids. Germline V gene lookup returns CDR1 SGHRS and CDR2 YFSETQ.

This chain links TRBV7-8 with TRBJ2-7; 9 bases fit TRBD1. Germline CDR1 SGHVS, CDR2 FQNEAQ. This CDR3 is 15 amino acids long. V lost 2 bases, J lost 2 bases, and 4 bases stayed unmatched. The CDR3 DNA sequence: TGTGCCAGCAGCTTAAGGGACAGGGCTACCTACGAGCAGTACTTC. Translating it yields CASSLRDRATYEQYF.

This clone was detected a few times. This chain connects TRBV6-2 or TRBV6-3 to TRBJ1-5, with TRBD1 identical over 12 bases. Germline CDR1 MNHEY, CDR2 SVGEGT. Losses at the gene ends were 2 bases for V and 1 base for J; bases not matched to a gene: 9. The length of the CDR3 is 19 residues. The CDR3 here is CASSYIIGTGGLSNQPQHF. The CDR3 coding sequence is TGTGCCAGCAGTTACATCATAGGGACAGGGGGCCTAAGCAATCAGCCCCAGCATTTT.

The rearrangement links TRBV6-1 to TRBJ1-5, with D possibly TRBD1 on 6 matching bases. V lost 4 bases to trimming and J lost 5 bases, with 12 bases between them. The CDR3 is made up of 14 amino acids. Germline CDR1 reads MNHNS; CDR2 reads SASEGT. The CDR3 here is CASSGGGRHQPQHF. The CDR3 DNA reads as TGTGCCAGCAGTGGAGGGGGTCGGCATCAGCCCCAGCATTTT.

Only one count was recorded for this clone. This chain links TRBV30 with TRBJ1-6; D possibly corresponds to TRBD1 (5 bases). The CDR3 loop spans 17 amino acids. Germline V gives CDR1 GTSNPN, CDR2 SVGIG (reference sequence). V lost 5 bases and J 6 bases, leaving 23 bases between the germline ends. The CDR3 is CAWETRRAHRFNSPLHF. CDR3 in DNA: TGTGCCTGGGAGACCCGCAGGGCTCACCGTTTTAATTCACCCCTCCACTTT.

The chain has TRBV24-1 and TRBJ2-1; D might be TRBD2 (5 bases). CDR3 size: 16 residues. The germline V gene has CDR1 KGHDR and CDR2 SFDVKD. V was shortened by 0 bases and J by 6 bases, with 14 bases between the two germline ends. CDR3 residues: CATSDLGSDLTNEQFF. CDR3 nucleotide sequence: TGTGCCACCAGTGATTTGGGCTCGGACTTGACCAATGAGCAGTTCTTC.

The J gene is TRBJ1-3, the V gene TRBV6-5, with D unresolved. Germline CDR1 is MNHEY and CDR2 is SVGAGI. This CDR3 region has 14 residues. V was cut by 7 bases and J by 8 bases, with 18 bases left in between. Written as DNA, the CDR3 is TGTGCCAGCACCGGGAGTCCATGGGTAGACACCATATATTTT. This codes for CASTGSPWVDTIYF.

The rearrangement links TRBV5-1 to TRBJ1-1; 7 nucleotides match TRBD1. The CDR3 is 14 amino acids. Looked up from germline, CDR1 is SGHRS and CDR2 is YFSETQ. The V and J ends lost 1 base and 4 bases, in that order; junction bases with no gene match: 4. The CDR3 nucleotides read TGCGCCAGCAGCTTGAGACAGGGTGCCACTGAAGCTTTCTTT. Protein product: CASSLRQGATEAFF.

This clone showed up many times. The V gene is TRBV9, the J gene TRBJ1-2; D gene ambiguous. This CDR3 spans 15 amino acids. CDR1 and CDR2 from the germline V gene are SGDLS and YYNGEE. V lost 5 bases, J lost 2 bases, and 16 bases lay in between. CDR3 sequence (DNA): TGTGCCAGCAGACCACCTGAGGAGGGAAACTATGGCTACACCTTC. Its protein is CASRPPEEGNYGYTF. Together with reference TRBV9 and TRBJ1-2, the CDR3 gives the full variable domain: DSGVTQTPKHLITATGQRVTLRCSPRSGDLSVYWYQQSLDQGLQFLIQYYNGEERAKGNILERFSAQQFPDLHSELNLSSLELGDSALYFCASRPPEEGNYGYTFGSGTRLTVV.

CDR3 residues: CASSDRDRGHWETQYF. In DNA, the CDR3 is TGTGCCAGCAGCGACCGGGACAGGGGGCACTGGGAGACCCAGTACTTC. This sequence joins TRBV7-3 and TRBJ2-5; 12 bases map to TRBD1. The CDR3 spans 16 residues. Germline V gene sequence: CDR1 SGHTA, CDR2 FQGTGA. The V segment lost 5 bases and the J segment 5 bases; nucleotides outside the gene matches: 9.

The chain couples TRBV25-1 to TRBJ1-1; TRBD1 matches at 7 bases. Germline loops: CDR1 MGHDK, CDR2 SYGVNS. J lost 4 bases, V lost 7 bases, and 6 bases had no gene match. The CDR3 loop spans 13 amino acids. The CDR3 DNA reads TGTGCCAGCAAGCAACAGGGGACCACTGAAGCTTTCTTT. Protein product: CASKQQGTTEAFF.

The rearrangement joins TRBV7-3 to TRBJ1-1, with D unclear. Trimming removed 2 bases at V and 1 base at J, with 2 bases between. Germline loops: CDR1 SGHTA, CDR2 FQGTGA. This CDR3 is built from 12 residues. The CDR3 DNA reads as TGTGCCAGCAGCTTACAGAACACTGAAGCTTTCTTT. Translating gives CASSLQNTEAFF.

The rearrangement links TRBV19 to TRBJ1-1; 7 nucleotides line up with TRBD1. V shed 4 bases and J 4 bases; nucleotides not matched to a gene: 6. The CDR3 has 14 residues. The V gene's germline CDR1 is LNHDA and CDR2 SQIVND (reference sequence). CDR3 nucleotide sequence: TGTGCCAGTAGTAACAGGGGAAGGGGCACTGAAGCTTTCTTT. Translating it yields CASSNRGRGTEAFF.

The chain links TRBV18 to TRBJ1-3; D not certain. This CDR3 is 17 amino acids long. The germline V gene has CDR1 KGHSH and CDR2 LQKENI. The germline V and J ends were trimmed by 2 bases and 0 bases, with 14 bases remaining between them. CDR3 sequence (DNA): TGTGCCAGCTCACCAGGCGCAGGATCCTCCTCTGGAAACACCATATATTTT. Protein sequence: CASSPGAGSSSGNTIYF.

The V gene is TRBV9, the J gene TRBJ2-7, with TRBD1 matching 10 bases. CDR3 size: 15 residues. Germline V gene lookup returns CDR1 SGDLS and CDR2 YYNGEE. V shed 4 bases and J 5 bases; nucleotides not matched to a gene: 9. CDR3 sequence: CASSTHGTGVNEQYF. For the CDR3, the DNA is TGTGCCAGCAGCACCCACGGGACAGGGGTTAACGAGCAGTACTTC. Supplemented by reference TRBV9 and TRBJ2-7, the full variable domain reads DSGVTQTPKHLITATGQRVTLRCSPRSGDLSVYWYQQSLDQGLQFLIQYYNGEERAKGNILERFSAQQFPDLHSELNLSSLELGDSALYFCASSTHGTGVNEQYFGPGTRLTVT.

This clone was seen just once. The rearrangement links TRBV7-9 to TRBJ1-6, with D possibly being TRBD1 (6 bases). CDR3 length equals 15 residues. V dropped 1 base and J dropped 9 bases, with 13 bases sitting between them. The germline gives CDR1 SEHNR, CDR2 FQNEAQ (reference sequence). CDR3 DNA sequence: TGTGCCAGCAGCTTAGATAGGGGGAGTAGTTCACCCCTCCACTTT. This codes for CASSLDRGSSSPLHF.

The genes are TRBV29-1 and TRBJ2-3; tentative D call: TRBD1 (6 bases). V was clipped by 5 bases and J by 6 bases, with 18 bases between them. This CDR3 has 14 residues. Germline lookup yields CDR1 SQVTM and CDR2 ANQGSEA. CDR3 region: CSVSDRSKGDTQYF. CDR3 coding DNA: TGCAGCGTTTCCGACAGGTCGAAGGGGGATACGCAGTATTTT.

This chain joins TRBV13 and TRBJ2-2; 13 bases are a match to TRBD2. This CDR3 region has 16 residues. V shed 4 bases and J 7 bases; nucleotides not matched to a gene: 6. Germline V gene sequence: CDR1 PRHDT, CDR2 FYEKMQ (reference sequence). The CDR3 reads CASSSKLAGGFGELFF. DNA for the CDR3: TGTGCCAGCAGCTCCAAACTAGCGGGAGGGTTCGGGGAGCTGTTTTTT.

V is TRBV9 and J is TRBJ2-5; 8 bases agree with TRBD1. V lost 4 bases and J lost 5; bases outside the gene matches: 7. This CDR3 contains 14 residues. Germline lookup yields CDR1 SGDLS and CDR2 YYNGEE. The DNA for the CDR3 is TGTGCCAGCAGCCCCAGAGGGGACAGGGAGACCCAGTACTTC. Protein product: CASSPRGDRETQYF.

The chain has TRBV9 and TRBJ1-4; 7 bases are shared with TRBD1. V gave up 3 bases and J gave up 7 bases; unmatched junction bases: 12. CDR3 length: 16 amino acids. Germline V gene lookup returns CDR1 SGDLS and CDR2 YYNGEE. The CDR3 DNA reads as TGTGCCAGCAGCGCGGGGGACAGAATCAGAGGTGAAAAACTGTTTTTT. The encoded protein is CASSAGDRIRGEKLFF. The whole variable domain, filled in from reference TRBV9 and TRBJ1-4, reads DSGVTQTPKHLITATGQRVTLRCSPRSGDLSVYWYQQSLDQGLQFLIQYYNGEERAKGNILERFSAQQFPDLHSELNLSSLELGDSALYFCASSAGDRIRGEKLFFGSGTQLSVL.

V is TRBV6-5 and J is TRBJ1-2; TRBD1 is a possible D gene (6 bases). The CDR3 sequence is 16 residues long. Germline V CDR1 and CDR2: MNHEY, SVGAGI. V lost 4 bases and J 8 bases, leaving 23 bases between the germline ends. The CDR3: CASSSHSGTPNWGYTF. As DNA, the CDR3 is TGTGCCAGCAGTTCCCATTCCGGGACACCCAACTGGGGCTACACCTTC.

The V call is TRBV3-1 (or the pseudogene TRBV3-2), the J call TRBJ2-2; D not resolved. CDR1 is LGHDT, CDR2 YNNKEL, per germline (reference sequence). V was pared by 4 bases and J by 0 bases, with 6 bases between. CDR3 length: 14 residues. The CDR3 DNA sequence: TGTGCCAGCAGCCTCTTTCCGAACACCGGGGAGCTGTTTTTT. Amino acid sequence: CASSLFPNTGELFF.

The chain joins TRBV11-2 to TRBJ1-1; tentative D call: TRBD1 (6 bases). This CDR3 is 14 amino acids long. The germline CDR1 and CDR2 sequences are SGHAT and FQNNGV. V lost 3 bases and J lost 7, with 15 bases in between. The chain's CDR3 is CASSLYRDTVEAFF. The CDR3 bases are TGTGCCAGCAGCTTGTACAGGGACACCGTTGAAGCTTTCTTT.

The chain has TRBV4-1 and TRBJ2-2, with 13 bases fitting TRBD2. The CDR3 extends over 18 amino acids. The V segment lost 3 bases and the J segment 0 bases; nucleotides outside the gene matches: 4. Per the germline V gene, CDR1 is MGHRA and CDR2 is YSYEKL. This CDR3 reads CASSHGGLAGANTGELFF. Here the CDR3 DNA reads TGCGCCAGCAGCCATGGCGGACTAGCGGGAGCGAACACCGGGGAGCTGTTTTTT.

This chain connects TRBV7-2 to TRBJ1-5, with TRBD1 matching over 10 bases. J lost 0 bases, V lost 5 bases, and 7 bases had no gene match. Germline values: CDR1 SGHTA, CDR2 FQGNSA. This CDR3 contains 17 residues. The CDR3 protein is CASSDRDRGFSNQPQHF. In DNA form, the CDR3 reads TGTGCCAGCAGCGACCGGGACAGGGGATTTAGCAATCAGCCCCAGCATTTT. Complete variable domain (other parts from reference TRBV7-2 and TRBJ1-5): GAGVSQSPSNKVTEKGKDVELRCDPISGHTALYWYRQSLGQGLEFLIYFQGNSAPDKSGLPSDRFSAERTGGSVSTLTIQRTQQEDSAVYLCASSDRDRGFSNQPQHFGDGTRLSIL.

The CDR3, as DNA: TGTGCCAGCAGCCAAGATTCCAGGACAGCGCAAGAGACCCAGTACTTC. It translates to CASSQDSRTAQETQYF. The J gene is TRBJ2-5, the V gene TRBV3-1 (or the pseudogene TRBV3-2), with TRBD1 as a possible D gene (6 bases). The CDR3 is made up of 16 amino acids. Trimming stripped 0 bases from V and 2 bases from J, with 13 bases between. The germline gives CDR1 LGHDT, CDR2 YNNKEL (reference sequence).

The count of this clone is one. The CDR3: CASSPQGNQPQHF. CDR3 sequence (DNA): TGTGCCAGCAGTCCTCAGGGCAATCAGCCCCAGCATTTT. This chain uses TRBV28 with TRBJ1-5; D ambiguous. Germline V gives CDR1 MDHEN, CDR2 SYDVKM. Trimming removed 5 bases from V and 2 bases from J, with 7 bases in between. The CDR3 sequence is 13 residues long.